This T cell receptor (beta chain) emerged from a study of beta chain features in type 1 diabetes. This clone appeared a few times. Germline values: CDR1 MNHNS, CDR2 SASEGT. With V trimmed by 4 bases and J by 4 bases, 9 bases remained unmatched. This CDR3 spans 16 amino acids. Expressed TCRB transcripts were sequenced because the entire RNA isolate underwent reverse transcription. TCRdb's table, derived via immunoSEQ multiplex PCR, lists solely in-frame clones and lacks some. Among about 400,000 clones listed, approximately 12% were seen once. Sequences were obtained from naive CD4+ T cells from blood. The chain links TRBV6-1 to TRBJ2-1, with 8 bases that match TRBD2. This receptor was identified in a man aged 18 to 29 in good health. The CDR3 sequence: CASSARVGGGYNEQFF. The CDR3 nucleotides are TGTGCCAGCAGTGCCCGTGTCGGGGGGGGGTACAATGAGCAGTTCTTC.